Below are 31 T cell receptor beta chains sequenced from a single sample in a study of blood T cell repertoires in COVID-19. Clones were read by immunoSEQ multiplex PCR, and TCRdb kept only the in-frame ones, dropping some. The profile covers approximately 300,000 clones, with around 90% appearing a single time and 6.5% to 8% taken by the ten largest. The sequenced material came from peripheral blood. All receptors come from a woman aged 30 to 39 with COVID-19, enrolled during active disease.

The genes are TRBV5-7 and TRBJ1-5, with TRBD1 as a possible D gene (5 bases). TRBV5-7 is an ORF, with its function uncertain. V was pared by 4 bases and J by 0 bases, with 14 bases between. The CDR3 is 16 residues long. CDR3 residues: CASSGGGDTSNQPQHF. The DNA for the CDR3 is TGTGCCAGCAGCGGGGGGGGTGACACTAGCAATCAGCCCCAGCATTTT.

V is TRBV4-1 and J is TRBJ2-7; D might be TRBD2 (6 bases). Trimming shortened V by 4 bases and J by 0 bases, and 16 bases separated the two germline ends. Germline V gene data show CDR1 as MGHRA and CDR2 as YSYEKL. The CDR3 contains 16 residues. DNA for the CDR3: TGCGCCAGCAGCCCCTTTTGGCGGGACCCCTCCTACGAGCAGTACTTC. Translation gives CASSPFWRDPSYEQYF.

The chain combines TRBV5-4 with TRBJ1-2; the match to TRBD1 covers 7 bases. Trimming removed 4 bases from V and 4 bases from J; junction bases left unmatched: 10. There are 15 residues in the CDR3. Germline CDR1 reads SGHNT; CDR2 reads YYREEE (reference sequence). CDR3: CASSIDREEGYGYTF. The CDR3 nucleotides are TGTGCCAGCAGCATAGACAGGGAAGAAGGCTATGGCTACACCTTC.

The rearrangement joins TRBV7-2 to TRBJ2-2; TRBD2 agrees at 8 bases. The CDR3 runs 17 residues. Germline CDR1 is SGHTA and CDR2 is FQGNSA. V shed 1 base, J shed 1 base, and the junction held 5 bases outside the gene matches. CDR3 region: CASSLEAGLVNTGELFF. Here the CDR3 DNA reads TGTGCCAGCAGCTTAGAGGCGGGACTAGTGAACACCGGGGAGCTGTTTTTT. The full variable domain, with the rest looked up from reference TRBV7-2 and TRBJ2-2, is GAGVSQSPSNKVTEKGKDVELRCDPISGHTALYWYRQSLGQGLEFLIYFQGNSAPDKSGLPSDRFSAERTGGSVSTLTIQRTQQEDSAVYLCASSLEAGLVNTGELFFGEGSRLTVL.

DNA for the CDR3: TGCGCCAGCAGCCCTTCTGGGACTAGGAGAGAGACCCAGTACTTC. Amino acid sequence: CASSPSGTRRETQYF. The gene calls are TRBV5-1 and TRBJ2-5; 8 bases are a match to TRBD2. The germline gives CDR1 SGHRS, CDR2 YFSETQ. This CDR3 region has 15 residues. Germline trimming cut 4 bases from V and 4 bases from J; bases unmatched to any gene: 9.

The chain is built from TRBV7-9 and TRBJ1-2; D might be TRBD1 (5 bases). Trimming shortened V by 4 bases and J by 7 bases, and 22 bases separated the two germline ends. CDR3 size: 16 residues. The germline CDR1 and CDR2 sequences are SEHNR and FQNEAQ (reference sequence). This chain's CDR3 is CASSSRGSRQVGGYTF. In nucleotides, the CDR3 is TGTGCCAGCAGCTCGCGGGGGAGTCGCCAGGTAGGTGGCTACACCTTC.

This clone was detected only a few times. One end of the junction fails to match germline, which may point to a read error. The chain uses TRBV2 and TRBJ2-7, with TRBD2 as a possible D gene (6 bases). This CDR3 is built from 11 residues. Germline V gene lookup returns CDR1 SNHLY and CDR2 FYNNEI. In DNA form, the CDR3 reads TGTGCCAGCAGTGAAAGTCTAGCGCACCAATTC. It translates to CASSESLAHQF.

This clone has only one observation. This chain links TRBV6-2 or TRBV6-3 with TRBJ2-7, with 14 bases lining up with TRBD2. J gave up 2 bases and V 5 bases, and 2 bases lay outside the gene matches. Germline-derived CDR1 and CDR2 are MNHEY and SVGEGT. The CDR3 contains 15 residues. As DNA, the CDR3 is TGTGCCAGCAGTATGACTAGCGGGAGGGCCTACGAGCAGTACTTC. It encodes CASSMTSGRAYEQYF.

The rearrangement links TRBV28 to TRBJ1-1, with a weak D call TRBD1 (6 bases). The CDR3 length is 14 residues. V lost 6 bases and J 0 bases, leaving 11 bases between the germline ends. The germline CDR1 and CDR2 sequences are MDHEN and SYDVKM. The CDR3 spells CASRTGNMNTEAFF. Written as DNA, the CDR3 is TGTGCCAGCAGAACAGGGAACATGAACACTGAAGCTTTCTTT.

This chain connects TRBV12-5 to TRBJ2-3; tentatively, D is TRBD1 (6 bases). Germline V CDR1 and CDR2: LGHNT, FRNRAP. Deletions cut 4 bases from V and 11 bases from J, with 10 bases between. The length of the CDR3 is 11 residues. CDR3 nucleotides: TGTGCTAGTGGTTCGGGGACACAGCAGTATTTT. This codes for CASGSGTQQYF.

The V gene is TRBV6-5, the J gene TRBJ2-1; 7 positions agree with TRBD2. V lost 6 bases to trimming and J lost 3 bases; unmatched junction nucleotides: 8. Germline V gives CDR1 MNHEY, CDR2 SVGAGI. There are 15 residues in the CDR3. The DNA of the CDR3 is TGTGCCAGCAGATCCACCGGGACTAACTACAATGAGCAGTTCTTC. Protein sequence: CASRSTGTNYNEQFF.

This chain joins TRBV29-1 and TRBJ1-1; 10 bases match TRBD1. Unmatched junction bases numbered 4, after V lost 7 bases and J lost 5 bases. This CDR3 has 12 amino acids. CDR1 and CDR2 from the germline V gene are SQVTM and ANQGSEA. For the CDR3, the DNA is TGCAGCGGAGGGACAGGGGTGACTGAAGCTTTCTTT. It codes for CSGGTGVTEAFF.

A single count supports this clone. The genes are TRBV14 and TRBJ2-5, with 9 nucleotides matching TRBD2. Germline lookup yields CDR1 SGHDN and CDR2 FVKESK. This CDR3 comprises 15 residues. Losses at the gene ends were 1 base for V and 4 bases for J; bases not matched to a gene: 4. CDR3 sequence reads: CASSQGAGGGETQYF. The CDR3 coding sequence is TGTGCCAGCAGCCAAGGAGCGGGAGGTGGAGAGACCCAGTACTTC.

DNA for the CDR3: TGTGCCAGCAGTGATATCAGGGGGCGGGCCACCGGGGAGCTGTTTTTT. It translates to CASSDIRGRATGELFF. J is TRBJ2-2 and V is TRBV6-1; 8 bases match TRBD1. CDR3 length: 16 residues. With V trimmed by 3 bases and J by 4 bases, 7 bases remained unmatched. Germline CDR1 and CDR2: MNHNS and SASEGT.

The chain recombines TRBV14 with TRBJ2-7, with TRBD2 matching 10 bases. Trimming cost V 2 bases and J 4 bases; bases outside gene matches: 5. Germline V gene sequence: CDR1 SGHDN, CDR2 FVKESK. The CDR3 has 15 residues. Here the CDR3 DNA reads TGTGCCAGCAGCCAACTAGCGGGAGTTATGTACGAGCAGTACTTC. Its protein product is CASSQLAGVMYEQYF.

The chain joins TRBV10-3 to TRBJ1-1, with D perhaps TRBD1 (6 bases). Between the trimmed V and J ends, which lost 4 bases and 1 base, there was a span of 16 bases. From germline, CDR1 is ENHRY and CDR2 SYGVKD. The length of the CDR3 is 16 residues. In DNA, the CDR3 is TGTGCCATCAGTGGTAATCTACAGGGCCCGAACACTGAAGCTTTCTTT. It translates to CAISGNLQGPNTEAFF.

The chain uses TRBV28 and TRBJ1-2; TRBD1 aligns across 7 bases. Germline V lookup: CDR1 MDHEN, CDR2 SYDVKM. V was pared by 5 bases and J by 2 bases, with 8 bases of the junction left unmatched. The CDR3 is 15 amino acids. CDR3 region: CASSPFPTGNYGYTF. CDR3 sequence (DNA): TGTGCCAGCAGTCCATTCCCGACAGGGAACTATGGCTACACCTTC.

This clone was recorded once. The CDR3 nucleotides read TGTGCCAGCAGTTGGCGGGAGGTTTTCGCTACGCAGTATTTT. Amino acid sequence: CASSWREVFATQYF. The chain combines TRBV28 with TRBJ2-3; 8 positions match TRBD2. The CDR3 covers 14 residues. V shed 4 bases, J shed 8 bases, and the junction held 8 bases outside the gene matches. Germline lookup yields CDR1 MDHEN and CDR2 SYDVKM.

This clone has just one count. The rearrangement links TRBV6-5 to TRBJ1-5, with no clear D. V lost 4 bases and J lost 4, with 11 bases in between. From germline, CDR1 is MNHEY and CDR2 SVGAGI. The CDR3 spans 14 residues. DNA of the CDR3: TGTGCCAGCAGTTCCAGCAGGAGGAATCAGCCCCAGCATTTT. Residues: CASSSSRRNQPQHF.

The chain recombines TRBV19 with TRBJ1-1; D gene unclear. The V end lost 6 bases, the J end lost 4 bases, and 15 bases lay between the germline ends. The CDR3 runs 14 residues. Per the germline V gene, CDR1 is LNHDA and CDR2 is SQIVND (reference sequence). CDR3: CASSPSGSGTEAFF. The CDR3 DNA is TGTGCCAGTAGCCCCTCGGGGTCGGGCACTGAAGCTTTCTTT.

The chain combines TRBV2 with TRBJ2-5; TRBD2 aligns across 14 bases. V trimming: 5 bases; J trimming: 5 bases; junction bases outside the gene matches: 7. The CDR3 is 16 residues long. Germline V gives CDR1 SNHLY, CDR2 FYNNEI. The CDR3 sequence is CASSHWTSGRLETQYF. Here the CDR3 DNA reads TGTGCCAGCAGTCACTGGACTAGCGGGAGGTTGGAGACCCAGTACTTC.

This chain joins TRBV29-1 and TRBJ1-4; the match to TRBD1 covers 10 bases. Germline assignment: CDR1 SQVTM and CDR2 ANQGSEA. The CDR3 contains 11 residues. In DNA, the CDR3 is TGCGGACAGGGGGTGGGTGAAAAACTGTTTTTT. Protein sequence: CGQGVGEKLFF. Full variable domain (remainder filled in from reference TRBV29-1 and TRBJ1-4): SAVISQKPSRDICQRGTSLTIQCQVDSQVTMMFWYRQQPGQSLTLIATANQGSEATYESGFVIDKFPISRPNLTFSTLTVSNMSPEDSSIYLCGQGVGEKLFFGSGTQLSVL.

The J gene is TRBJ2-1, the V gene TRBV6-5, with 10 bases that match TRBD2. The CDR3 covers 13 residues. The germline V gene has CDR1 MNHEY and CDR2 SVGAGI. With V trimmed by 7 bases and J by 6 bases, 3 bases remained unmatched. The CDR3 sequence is CASTLAGTNEQFF. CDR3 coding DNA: TGTGCCAGCACACTAGCGGGAACCAATGAGCAGTTCTTC.

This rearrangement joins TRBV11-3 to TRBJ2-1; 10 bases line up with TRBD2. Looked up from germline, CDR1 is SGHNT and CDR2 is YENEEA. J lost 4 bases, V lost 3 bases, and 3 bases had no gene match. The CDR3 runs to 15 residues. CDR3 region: CASSFGLAVYNEQFF. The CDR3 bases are TGTGCCAGCAGCTTTGGACTAGCGGTATACAATGAGCAGTTCTTC.

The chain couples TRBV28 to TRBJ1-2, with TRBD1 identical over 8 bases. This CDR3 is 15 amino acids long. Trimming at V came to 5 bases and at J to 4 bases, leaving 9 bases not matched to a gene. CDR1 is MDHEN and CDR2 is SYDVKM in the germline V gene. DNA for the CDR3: TGTGCCAGCAGTCCATCGACAGGGGTGGGCTATGGCTACACCTTC. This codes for CASSPSTGVGYGYTF.

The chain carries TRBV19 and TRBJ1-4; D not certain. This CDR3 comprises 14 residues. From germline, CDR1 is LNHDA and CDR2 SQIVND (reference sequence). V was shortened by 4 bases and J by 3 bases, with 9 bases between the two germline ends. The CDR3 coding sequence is TGTGCCAGTAGTACCCCGGTGGCTAATGAAAAACTGTTTTTT. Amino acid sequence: CASSTPVANEKLFF.

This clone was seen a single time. The CDR3 reads CASSLKTGNYNEQFF. The CDR3, as DNA: TGTGCCAGCAGCTTAAAAACAGGGAACTACAATGAGCAGTTCTTC. The chain uses TRBV13 and TRBJ2-1; perhaps TRBD1 as D (6 bases). The V gene's germline CDR1 is PRHDT and CDR2 FYEKMQ (reference sequence). V was clipped by 2 bases and J by 3 bases, with 11 bases between them. CDR3 length equals 15 residues.

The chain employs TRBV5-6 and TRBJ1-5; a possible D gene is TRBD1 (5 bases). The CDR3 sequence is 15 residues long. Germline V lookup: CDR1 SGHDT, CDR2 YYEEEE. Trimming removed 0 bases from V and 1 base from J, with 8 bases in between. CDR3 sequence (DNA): TGTGCCAGCAGCTTGGGCGACAGAAGCAATCAGCCCCAGCATTTT. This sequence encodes CASSLGDRSNQPQHF.

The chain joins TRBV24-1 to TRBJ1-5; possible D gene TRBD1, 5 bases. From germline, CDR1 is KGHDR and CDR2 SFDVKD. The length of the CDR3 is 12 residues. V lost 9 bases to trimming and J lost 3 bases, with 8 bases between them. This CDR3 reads CATGTNNQPQHF. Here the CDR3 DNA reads TGTGCCACCGGGACTAACAATCAGCCCCAGCATTTT.

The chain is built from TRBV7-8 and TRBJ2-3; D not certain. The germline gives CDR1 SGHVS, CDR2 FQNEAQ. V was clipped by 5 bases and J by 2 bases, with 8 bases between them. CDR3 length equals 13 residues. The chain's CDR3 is CASSLGLTDTQYF. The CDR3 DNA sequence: TGTGCCAGCAGCCTCGGTCTCACAGATACGCAGTATTTT.

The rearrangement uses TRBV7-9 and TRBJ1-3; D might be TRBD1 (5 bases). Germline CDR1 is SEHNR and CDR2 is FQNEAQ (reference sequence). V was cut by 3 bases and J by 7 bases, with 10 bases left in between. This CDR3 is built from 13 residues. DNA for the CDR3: TGTGCCAGCAGCTTGACAGTAAGCAACACCATATATTTT. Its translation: CASSLTVSNTIYF.